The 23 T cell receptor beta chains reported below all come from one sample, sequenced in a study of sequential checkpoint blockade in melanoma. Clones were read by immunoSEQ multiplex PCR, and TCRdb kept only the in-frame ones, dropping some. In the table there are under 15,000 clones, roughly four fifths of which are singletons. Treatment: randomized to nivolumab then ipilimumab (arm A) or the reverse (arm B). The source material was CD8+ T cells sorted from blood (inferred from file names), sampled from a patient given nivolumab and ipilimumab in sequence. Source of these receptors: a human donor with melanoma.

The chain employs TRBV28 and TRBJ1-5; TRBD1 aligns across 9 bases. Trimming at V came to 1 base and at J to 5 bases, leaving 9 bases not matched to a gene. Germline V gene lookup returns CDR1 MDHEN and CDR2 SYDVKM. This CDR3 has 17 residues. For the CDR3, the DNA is TGTGCCAGCAGTTTATTGACTGGGACAGGGATGGATCAGCCCCAGCATTTT. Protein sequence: CASSLLTGTGMDQPQHF. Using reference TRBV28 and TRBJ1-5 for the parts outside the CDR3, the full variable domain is DVKVTQSSRYLVKRTGEKVFLECVQDMDHENMFWYRQDPGLGLRLIYFSYDVKMKEKGDIPEGYSVSREKKERFSLILESASTNQTSMYLCASSLLTGTGMDQPQHFGDGTRLSIL.

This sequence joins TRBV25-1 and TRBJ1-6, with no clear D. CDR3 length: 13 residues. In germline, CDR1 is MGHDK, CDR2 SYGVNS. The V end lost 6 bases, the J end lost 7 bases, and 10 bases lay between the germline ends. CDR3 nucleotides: TGTGCCAGCAGAGTCACAGACAATTCACCCCTCCACTTT. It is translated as CASRVTDNSPLHF.

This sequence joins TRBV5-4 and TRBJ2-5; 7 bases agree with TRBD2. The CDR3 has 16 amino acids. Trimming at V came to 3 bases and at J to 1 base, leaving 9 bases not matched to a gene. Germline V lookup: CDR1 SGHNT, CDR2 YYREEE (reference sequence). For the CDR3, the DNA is TGTGCCAGCAGCTGGCCCGGCGGGGAGGGCCAAGAGACCCAGTACTTC. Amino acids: CASSWPGGEGQETQYF.

The CDR3 sequence is CASSSPSWEQYF. The CDR3 region has the DNA TGTGCCAGCAGTTCCCCTTCGTGGGAGCAGTACTTC. V gene TRBV6-5 combines with J gene TRBJ2-5; D might be TRBD2 (5 bases). CDR1 is MNHEY and CDR2 is SVGAGI in the germline V gene. The CDR3 spans 12 residues. The V and J ends lost 4 bases and 11 bases respectively, with 14 bases between them.

CDR3 in DNA: TGTGCCAGCAGTTTATTGGTAGACTACAATGAGCAGTTCTTC. Translated: CASSLLVDYNEQFF. The V call is TRBV28, the J call TRBJ2-1; D ambiguous. V lost 1 base, J lost 3 bases, and 7 bases lay in between. From germline, CDR1 is MDHEN and CDR2 SYDVKM. The CDR3 loop spans 14 amino acids. The variable domain in full, completed from reference TRBV28 and TRBJ2-1, reads DVKVTQSSRYLVKRTGEKVFLECVQDMDHENMFWYRQDPGLGLRLIYFSYDVKMKEKGDIPEGYSVSREKKERFSLILESASTNQTSMYLCASSLLVDYNEQFFGPGTRLTVL.

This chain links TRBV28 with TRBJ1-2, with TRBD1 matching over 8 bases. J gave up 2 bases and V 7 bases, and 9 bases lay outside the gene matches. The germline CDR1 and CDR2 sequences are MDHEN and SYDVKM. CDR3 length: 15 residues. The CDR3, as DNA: TGTGCCAGCATCCCGGACAGGGACAAGAACTATGGCTACACCTTC. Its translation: CASIPDRDKNYGYTF.

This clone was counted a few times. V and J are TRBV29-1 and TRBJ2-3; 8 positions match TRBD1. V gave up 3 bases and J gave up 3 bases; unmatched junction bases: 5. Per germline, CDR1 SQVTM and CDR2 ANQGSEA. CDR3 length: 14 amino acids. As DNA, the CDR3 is TGCAGCGTTGAGGCGGACAGGGCGACAGATACGCAGTATTTT. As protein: CSVEADRATDTQYF.

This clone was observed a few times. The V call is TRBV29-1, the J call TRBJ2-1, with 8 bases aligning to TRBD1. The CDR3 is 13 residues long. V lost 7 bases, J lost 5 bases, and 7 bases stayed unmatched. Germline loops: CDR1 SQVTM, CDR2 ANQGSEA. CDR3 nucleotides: TGCAGCGCCGAGACAGGGGTTAACAATGAGCAGTTCTTC. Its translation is CSAETGVNNEQFF.

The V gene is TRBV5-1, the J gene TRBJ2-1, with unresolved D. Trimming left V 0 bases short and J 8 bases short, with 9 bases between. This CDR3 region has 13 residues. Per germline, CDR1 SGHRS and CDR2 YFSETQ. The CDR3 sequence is CASSLDHSYEQFF. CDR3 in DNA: TGCGCCAGCAGCTTGGACCACTCATATGAGCAGTTCTTC.

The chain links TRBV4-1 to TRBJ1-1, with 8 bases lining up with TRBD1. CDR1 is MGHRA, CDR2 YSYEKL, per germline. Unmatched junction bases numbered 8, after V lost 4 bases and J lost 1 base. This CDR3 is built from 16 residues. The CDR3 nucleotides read TGCGCCAGCAGCCCCCGCGGACAGGGACCGAACACTGAAGCTTTCTTT. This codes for CASSPRGQGPNTEAFF.

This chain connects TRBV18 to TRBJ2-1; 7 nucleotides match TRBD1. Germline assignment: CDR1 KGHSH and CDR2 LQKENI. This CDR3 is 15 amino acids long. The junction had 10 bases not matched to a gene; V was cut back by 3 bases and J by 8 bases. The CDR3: CASSPTGALGDEQFF. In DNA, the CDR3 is TGTGCCAGCTCACCTACAGGGGCCCTAGGGGATGAGCAGTTCTTC. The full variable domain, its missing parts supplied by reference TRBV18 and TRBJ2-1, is NAGVMQNPRHLVRRRGQEARLRCSPMKGHSHVYWYRQLPEEGLKFMVYLQKENIIDESGMPKERFSAEFPKEGPSILRIQQVVRGDSAAYFCASSPTGALGDEQFFGPGTRLTVL.

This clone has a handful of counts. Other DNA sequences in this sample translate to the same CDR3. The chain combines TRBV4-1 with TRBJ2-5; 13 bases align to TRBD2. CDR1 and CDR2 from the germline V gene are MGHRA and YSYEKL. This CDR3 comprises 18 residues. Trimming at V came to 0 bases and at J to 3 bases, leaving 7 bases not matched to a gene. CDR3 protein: CASSQDSGLAGPKETQYF. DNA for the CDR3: TGCGCCAGCAGCCAAGATTCGGGACTAGCGGGGCCCAAAGAGACCCAGTACTTC.

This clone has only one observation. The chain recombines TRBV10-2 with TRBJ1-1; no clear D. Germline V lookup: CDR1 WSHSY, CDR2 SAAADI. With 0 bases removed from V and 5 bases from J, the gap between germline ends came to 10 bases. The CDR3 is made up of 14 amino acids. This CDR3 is CASSESGSGTEAFF. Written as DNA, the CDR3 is TGCGCCAGCAGTGAGTCCGGGTCGGGAACTGAAGCTTTCTTT.

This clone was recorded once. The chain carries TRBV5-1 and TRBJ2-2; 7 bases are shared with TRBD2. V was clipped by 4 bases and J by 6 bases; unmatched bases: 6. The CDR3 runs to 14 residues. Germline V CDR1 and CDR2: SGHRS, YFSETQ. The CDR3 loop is CASSREGDPGELFF. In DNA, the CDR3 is TGCGCCAGCAGCAGGGAGGGTGATCCCGGGGAGCTGTTTTTT. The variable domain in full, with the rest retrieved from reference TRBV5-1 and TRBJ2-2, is KAGVTQTPRYLIKTRGQQVTLSCSPISGHRSVSWYQQTPGQGLQFLFEYFSETQRNKGNFPGRFSGRQFSNSRSEMNVSTLELGDSALYLCASSREGDPGELFFGEGSRLTVL.

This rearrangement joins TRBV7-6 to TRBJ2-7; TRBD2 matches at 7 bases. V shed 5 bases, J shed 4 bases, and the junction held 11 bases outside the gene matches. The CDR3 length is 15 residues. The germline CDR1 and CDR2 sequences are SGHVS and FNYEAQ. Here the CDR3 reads CASSPSWGEGYEQYF. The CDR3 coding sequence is TGTGCCAGCAGCCCTTCATGGGGGGAGGGGTACGAGCAGTACTTC.

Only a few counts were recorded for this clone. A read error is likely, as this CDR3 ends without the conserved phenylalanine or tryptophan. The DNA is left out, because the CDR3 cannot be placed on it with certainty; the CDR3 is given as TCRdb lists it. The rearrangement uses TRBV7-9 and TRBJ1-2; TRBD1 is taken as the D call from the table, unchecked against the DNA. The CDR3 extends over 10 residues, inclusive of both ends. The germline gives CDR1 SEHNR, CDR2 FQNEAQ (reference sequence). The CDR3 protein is CASSLVDIRI.

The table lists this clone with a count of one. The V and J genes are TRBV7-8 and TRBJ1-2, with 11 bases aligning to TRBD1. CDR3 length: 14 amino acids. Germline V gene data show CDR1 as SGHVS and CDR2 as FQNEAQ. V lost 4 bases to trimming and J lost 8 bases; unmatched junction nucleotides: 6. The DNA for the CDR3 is TGTGCCAGCAGCTCGGACAGGGGGCTGCGGGGCTACACCTTC. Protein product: CASSSDRGLRGYTF.

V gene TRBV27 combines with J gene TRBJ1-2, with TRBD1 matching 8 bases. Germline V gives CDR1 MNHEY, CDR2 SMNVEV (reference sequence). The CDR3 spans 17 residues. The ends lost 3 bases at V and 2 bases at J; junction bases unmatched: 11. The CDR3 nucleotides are TGTGCCAGCAGTTTTTCAACCGGGACAGGTGCCAACTATGGCTACACCTTC. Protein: CASSFSTGTGANYGYTF.

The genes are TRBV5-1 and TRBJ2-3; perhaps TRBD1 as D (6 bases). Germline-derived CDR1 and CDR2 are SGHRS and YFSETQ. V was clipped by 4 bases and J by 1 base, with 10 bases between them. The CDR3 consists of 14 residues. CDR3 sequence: CASSPGQRTDTQYF. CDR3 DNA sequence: TGCGCCAGCAGCCCCGGACAGCGCACAGATACGCAGTATTTT.

The CDR3 region has the DNA TGCGCCAGCAAAACTAGCGACTACTACGAGCAGTACTTC. The encoded protein is CASKTSDYYEQYF. The rearrangement joins TRBV5-1 to TRBJ2-7; 7 nucleotides agree with TRBD2. The CDR3 is 13 amino acids. Per germline, CDR1 SGHRS and CDR2 YFSETQ. V shed 6 bases and J 3 bases; nucleotides not matched to a gene: 6.

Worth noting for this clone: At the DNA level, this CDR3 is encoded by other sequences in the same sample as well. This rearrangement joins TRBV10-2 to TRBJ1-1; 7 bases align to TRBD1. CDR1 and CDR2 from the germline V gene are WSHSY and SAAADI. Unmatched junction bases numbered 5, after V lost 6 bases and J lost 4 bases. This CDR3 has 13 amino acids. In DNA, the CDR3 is TGCGCCAGCAGGGAGGACAGGAGCACTGAAGCTTTCTTT. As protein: CASREDRSTEAFF.

For the CDR3, the DNA is TGCGCCAGCAGCTTGCGGGGACTAGCGAGCACAGATACGCAGTATTTT. This encodes CASSLRGLASTDTQYF. The chain has TRBV5-1 and TRBJ2-3, with TRBD2 identical over 10 bases. V dropped 1 base and J dropped 0; count of bases not matched to a gene: 2. The CDR3 has 16 residues. CDR1 is SGHRS, CDR2 YFSETQ, per germline.

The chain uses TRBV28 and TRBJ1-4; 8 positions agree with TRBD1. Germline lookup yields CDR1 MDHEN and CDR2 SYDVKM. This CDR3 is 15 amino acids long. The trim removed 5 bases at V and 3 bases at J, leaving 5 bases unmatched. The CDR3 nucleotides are TGTGCCAGCAGTACACAGACAGGGGCTAATGAAAAACTGTTTTTT. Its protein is CASSTQTGANEKLFF. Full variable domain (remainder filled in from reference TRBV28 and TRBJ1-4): DVKVTQSSRYLVKRTGEKVFLECVQDMDHENMFWYRQDPGLGLRLIYFSYDVKMKEKGDIPEGYSVSREKKERFSLILESASTNQTSMYLCASSTQTGANEKLFFGSGTQLSVL.